This TCR beta chain derives from a study of CD8 T cells in ankylosing spondylitis. The study's findings and limits: Researchers reportedly found disease-linked clones significantly enriched in matched ankylosing spondylitis synovial fluid. Prior work had noted some motif variants in reactive arthritis blood and synovial fluid.

Germline V gives CDR1 SGHKS, CDR2 YYEKEE (reference sequence). The CDR3 has 11 amino acids. V gave up 4 bases and J gave up 9 bases, with 8 bases separating them. In making TCR beta libraries, quantitative 5'-RACE with molecular barcodes was used. TCRdb re-called the 5' RACE reads with MiXCR, one entry per CDR3 protein. The sample has around 140,000 distinct CDR3 sequences, about an eighth seen once. As concerns this clonotype: Its matching antigen is unknown. Being one base from a much bigger clone, this may be a read error.

The sequencing sample was made of blood, either unsorted or a sorted T cell fraction (not recorded which). The origin of this receptor is a female donor with ankylosing spondylitis or in good health (not recorded which). The genes are TRBV5-5 and TRBJ2-1; D unresolved. CDR3: CASSVGSEQFF. The CDR3 region has the DNA TGTGCCAGCAGCGTGGGCAGTGAGCAGTTCTTC. The full variable domain, rest sourced from reference TRBV5-5 and TRBJ2-1, is DAGVTQSPTHLIKTRGQQVTLRCSPISGHKSVSWYQQVLGQGPQFIFQYYEKEERGRGNFPDRFSARQFPNYSSELNVNALLLGDSALYLCASSVGSEQFFGPGTRLTVL.